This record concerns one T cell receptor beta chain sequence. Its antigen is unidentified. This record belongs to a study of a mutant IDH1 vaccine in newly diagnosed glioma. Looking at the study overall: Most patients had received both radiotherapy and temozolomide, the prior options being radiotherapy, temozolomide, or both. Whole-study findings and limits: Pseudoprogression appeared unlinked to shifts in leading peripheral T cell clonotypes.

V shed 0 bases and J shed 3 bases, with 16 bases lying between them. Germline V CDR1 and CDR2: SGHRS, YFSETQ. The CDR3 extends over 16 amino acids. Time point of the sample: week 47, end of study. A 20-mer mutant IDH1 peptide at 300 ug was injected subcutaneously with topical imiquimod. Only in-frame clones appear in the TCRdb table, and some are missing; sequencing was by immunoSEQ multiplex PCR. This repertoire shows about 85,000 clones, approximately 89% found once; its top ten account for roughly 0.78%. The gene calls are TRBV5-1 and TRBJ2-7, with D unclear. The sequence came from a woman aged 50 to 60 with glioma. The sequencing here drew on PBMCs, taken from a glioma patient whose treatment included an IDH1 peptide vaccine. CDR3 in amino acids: CASSLAGPLDDYEQYF. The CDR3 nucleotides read TGCGCCAGCAGCTTGGCCGGGCCCTTAGACGACTACGAGCAGTACTTC.